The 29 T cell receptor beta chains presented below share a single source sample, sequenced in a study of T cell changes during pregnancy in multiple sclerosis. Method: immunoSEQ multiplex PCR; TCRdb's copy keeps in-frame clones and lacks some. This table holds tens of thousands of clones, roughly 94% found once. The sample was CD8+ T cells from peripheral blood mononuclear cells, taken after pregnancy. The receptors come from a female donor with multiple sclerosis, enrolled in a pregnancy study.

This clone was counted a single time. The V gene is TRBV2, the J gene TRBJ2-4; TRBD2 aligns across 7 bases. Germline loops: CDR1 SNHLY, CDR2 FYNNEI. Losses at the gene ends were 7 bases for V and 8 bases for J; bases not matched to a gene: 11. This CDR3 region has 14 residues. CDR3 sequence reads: CASTLGPGGDIQYF. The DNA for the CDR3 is TGTGCCAGCACCCTCGGGCCTGGGGGGGACATTCAGTACTTC.

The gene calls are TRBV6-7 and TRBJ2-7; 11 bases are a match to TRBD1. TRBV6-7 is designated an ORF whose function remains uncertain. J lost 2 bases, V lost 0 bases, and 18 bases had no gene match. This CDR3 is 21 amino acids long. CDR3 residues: CASSYSPGQGETYCRTYEQYF. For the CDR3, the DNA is TGTGCCAGCAGTTACTCTCCGGGACAGGGGGAAACGTACTGTCGTACCTACGAGCAGTACTTC.

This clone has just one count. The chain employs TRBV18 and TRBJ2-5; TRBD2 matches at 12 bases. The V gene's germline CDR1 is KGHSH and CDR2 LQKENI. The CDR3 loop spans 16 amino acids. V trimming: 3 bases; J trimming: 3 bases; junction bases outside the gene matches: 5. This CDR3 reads CASSPGLAGTKETQYF. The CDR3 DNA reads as TGTGCCAGCTCACCGGGACTAGCGGGTACTAAAGAGACCCAGTACTTC. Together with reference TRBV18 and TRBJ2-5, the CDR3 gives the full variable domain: NAGVMQNPRHLVRRRGQEARLRCSPMKGHSHVYWYRQLPEEGLKFMVYLQKENIIDESGMPKERFSAEFPKEGPSILRIQQVVRGDSAAYFCASSPGLAGTKETQYFGPGTRLLVL.

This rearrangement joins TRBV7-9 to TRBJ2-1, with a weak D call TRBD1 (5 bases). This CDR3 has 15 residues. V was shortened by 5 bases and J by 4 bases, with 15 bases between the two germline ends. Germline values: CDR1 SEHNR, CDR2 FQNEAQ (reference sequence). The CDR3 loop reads CASSQTDPSYNEQFF. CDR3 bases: TGTGCCAGCAGCCAGACAGACCCTTCTTACAATGAGCAGTTCTTC. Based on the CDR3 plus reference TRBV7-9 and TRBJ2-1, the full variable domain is DTGVSQNPRHKITKRGQNVTFRCDPISEHNRLYWYRQTLGQGPEFLTYFQNEAQLEKSRLLSDRFSAERPKGSFSTLEIQRTEQGDSAMYLCASSQTDPSYNEQFFGPGTRLTVL.

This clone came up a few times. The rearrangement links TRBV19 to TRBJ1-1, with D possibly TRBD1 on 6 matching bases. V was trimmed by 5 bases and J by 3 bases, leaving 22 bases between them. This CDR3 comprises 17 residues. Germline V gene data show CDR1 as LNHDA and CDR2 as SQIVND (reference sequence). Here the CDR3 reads CASSLRDIGSRYTEAFF. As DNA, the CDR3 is TGTGCCAGTAGTCTACGGGACATCGGCTCCCGGTACACTGAAGCTTTCTTT.

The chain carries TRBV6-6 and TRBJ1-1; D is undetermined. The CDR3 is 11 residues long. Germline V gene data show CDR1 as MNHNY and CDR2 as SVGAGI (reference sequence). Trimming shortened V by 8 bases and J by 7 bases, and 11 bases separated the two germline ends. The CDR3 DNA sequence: TGTGCCAGCGGGAACGGGATTGAAGCTTTCTTT. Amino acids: CASGNGIEAFF.

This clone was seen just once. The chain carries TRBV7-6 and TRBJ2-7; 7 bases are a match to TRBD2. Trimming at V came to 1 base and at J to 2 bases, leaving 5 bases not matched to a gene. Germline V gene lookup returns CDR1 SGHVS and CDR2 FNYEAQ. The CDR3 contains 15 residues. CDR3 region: CASSLGGGSAYEQYF. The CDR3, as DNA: TGTGCCAGCAGCTTAGGGGGGGGGTCGGCCTACGAGCAGTACTTC.

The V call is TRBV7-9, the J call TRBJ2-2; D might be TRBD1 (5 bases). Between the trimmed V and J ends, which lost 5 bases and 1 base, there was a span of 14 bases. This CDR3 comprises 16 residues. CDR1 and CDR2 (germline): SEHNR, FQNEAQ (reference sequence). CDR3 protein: CASSQTFGQNTGELFF. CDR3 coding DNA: TGTGCCAGCAGCCAGACCTTTGGACAGAACACCGGGGAGCTGTTTTTT.

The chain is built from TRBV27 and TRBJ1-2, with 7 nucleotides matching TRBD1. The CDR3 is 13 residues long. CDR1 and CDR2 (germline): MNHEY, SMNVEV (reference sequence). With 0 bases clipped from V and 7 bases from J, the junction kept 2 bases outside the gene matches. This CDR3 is CASSLSRTGGYTF. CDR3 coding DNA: TGTGCCAGCAGTTTATCCAGGACAGGTGGCTACACCTTC.

CDR3 bases: TGTGCCAGCAGTTTAATAGGAGCGCAATACGAGCAGTACTTC. Protein: CASSLIGAQYEQYF. The V and J genes are TRBV27 and TRBJ2-7; D remains unclear. Trimming took off 2 bases at V and 4 bases at J, with 12 bases between the two ends. CDR3 size: 14 residues. Germline V gene sequence: CDR1 MNHEY, CDR2 SMNVEV (reference sequence).

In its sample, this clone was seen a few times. This chain's CDR3 is CAISAQEDHNEQFF. DNA for the CDR3: TGTGCCATCAGCGCGCAGGAAGACCACAATGAGCAGTTCTTC. The V and J genes are TRBV10-3 and TRBJ2-1; D remains ambiguous. The CDR3 extends over 14 amino acids. Deletions cut 6 bases from V and 5 bases from J, with 14 bases between. CDR1 and CDR2 from the germline V gene are ENHRY and SYGVKD.

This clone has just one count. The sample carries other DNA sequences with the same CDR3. CDR3 sequence: CASSPTSGYYEQYF. DNA for the CDR3: TGTGCCAGCAGCCCGACTAGCGGCTACTACGAGCAGTACTTC. V usage is TRBV6-5 and J usage is TRBJ2-7; 9 bases line up with TRBD2. Per the germline V gene, CDR1 is MNHEY and CDR2 is SVGAGI. V was clipped by 6 bases and J by 3 bases; unmatched bases: 6. The CDR3 runs to 14 residues.

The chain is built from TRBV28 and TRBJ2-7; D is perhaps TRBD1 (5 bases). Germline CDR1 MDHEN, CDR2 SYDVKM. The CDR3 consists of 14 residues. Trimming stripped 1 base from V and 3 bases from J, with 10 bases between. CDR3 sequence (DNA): TGTGCCAGCAGTTTATACCCAGGGAACTACGAGCAGTACTTC. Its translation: CASSLYPGNYEQYF.

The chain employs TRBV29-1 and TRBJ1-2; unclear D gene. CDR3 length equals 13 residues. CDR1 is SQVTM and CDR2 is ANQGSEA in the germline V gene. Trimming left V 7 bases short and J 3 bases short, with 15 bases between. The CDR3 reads CSGKDLGDYGYTF. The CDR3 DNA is TGCAGCGGAAAAGACTTAGGAGACTATGGCTACACCTTC.

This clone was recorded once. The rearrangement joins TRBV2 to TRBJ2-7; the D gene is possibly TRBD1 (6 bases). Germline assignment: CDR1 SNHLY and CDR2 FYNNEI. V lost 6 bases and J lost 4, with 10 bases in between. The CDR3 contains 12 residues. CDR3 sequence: CASRDSRYEQYF. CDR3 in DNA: TGTGCCAGCAGGGACAGCCGGTACGAGCAGTACTTC.

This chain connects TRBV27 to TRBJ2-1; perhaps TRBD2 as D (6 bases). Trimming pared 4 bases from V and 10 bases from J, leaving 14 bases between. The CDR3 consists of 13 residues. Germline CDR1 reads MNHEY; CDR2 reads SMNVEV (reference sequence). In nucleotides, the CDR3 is TGTGCCAGCAGTTCGACGCCCCTAGCGGAGCAGTTCTTC. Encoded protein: CASSSTPLAEQFF.

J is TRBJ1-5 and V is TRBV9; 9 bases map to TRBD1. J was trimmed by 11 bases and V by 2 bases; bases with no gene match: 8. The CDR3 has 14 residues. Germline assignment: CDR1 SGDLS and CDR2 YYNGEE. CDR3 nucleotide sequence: TGTGCCAGCAGCGTTGGGGACAGGGCTGTGTCCCAGCATTTT. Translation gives CASSVGDRAVSQHF. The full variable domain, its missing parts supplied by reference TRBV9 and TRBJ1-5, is DSGVTQTPKHLITATGQRVTLRCSPRSGDLSVYWYQQSLDQGLQFLIQYYNGEERAKGNILERFSAQQFPDLHSELNLSSLELGDSALYFCASSVGDRAVSQHFGDGTRLSIL.

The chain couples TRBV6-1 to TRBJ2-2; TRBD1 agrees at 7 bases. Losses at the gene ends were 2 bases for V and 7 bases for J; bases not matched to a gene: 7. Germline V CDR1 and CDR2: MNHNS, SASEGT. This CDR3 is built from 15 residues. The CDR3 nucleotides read TGTGCCAGCAGTGAATGGGTACACAGGGGCGGGGAGCTGTTTTTT. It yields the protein CASSEWVHRGGELFF.

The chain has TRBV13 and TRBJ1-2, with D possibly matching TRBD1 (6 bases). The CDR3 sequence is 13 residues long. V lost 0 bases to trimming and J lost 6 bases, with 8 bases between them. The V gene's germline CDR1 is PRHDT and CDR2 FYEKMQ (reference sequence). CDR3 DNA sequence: TGTGCCAGCAGCTTAGGCTACAGGGATGGCTACACCTTC. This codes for CASSLGYRDGYTF. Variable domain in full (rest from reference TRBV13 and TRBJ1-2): AAGVIQSPRHLIKEKRETATLKCYPIPRHDTVYWYQQGPGQDPQFLISFYEKMQSDKGSIPDRFSAQQFSDYHSELNMSSLELGDSALYFCASSLGYRDGYTFGSGTRLTVV.

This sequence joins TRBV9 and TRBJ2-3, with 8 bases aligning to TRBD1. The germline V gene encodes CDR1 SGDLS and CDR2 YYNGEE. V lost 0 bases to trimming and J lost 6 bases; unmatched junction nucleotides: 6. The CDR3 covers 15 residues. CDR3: CASSVGTGILDTQYF. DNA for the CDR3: TGTGCCAGCAGCGTAGGGACAGGGATTTTGGATACGCAGTATTTT.

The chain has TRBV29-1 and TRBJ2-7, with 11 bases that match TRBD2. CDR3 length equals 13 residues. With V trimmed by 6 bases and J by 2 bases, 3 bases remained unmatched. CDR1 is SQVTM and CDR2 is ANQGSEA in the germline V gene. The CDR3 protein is CSVELAGAYEQYF. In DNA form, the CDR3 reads TGCAGCGTCGAACTAGCGGGGGCCTACGAGCAGTACTTC.

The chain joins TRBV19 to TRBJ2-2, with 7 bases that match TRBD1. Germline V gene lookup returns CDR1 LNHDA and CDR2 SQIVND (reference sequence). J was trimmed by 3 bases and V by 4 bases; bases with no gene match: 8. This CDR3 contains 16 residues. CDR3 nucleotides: TGTGCCAGTAGTACCAACAGGGGTTTGCACACCGGGGAGCTGTTTTTT. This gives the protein CASSTNRGLHTGELFF.

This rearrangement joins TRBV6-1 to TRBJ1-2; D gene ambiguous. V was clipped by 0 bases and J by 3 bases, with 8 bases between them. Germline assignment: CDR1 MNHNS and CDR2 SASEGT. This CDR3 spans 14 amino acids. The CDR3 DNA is TGTGCCAGCAGTGAAGCCGAGATTTACTATGGCTACACCTTC. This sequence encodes CASSEAEIYYGYTF.

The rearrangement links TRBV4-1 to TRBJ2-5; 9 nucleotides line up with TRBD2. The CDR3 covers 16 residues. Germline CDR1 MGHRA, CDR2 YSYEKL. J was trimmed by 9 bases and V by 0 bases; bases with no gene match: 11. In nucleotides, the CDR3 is TGCGCCAGCAGCCAAGATTCCGGGGGACTAGCATGGTCCCAGTACTTC. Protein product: CASSQDSGGLAWSQYF.

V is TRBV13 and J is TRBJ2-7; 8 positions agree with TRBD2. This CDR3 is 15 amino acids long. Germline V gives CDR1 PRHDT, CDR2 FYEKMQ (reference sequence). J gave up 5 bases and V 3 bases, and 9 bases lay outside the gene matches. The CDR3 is CASSFRGGPVHEQYF. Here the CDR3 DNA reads TGTGCCAGCAGCTTCCGCGGGGGGCCTGTCCACGAGCAGTACTTC.

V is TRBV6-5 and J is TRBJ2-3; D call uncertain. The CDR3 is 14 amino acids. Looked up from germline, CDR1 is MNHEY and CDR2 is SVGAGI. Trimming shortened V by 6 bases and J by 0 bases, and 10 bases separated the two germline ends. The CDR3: CASRGGTSTDTQYF. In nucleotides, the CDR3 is TGTGCCAGCAGAGGCGGCACTAGCACAGATACGCAGTATTTT.

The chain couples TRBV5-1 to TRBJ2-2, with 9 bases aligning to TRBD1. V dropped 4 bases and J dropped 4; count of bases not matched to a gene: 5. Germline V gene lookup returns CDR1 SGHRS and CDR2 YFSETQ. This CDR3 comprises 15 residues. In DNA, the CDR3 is TGCGCCAGCAGCCCCCACAGGGGGCCCACCGGGGAGCTGTTTTTT. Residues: CASSPHRGPTGELFF. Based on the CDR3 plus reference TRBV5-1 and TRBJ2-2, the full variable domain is KAGVTQTPRYLIKTRGQQVTLSCSPISGHRSVSWYQQTPGQGLQFLFEYFSETQRNKGNFPGRFSGRQFSNSRSEMNVSTLELGDSALYLCASSPHRGPTGELFFGEGSRLTVL.

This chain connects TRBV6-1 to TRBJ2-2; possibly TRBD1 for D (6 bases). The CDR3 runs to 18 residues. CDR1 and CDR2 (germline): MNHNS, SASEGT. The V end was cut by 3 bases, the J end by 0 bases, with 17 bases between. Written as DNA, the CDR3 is TGTGCCAGCAGTGAGGGTATAGGGGGACACGCGAACACCGGGGAGCTGTTTTTT. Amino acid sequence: CASSEGIGGHANTGELFF.

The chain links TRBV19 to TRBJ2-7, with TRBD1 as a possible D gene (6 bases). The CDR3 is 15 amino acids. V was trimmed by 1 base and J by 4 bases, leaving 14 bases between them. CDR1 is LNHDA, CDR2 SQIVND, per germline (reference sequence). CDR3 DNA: TGTGCCAGTAGTATAGTGGTGGACAGAACTTACGAGCAGTACTTC. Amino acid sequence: CASSIVVDRTYEQYF.